A single sample gave rise to the 10 T cell receptor beta chains below, sequenced in a study of blood T cell repertoires in COVID-19. The assay was immunoSEQ multiplex PCR, and TCRdb's table has in-frame clones only and misses some. The profile shows 150,000 or so clones, just over 90% of them singletons. Source material: peripheral blood. The receptors were sampled from a woman aged 60-75 years with COVID-19, enrolled during active disease.

This rearrangement joins TRBV5-6 to TRBJ1-1, with D unresolved. The CDR3 extends over 13 amino acids. Germline values: CDR1 SGHDT, CDR2 YYEEEE. V was cut by 4 bases and J by 4 bases, with 11 bases left in between. The CDR3 is CASSLGGPTEAFF. The CDR3 DNA reads as TGTGCCAGCAGCCTTGGCGGGCCCACTGAAGCTTTCTTT.

The CDR3 region has the DNA TGTGCCATCAGTGAGTCTCTGATCCGGGGGAATTCACCCCTCCACTTT. It specifies CAISESLIRGNSPLHF. The chain couples TRBV10-3 to TRBJ1-6; maybe TRBD1 (5 bases). The CDR3 sequence is 16 residues long. V lost 0 bases and J lost 7, with 13 bases in between. The germline V gene has CDR1 ENHRY and CDR2 SYGVKD.

For this clone: This specimen includes other DNA sequences encoding the same CDR3. The V call is TRBV19, the J call TRBJ1-5, with unresolved D. Germline V CDR1 and CDR2: LNHDA, SQIVND (reference sequence). The ends were cut back, 5 bases at V and 3 bases at J, with 5 bases in the middle. The CDR3 sequence is 12 residues long. The CDR3: CASSWANQPQHF. CDR3 nucleotides: TGTGCCAGTAGTTGGGCCAATCAGCCCCAGCATTTT.

This chain links TRBV6-2 or TRBV6-3 with TRBJ1-2, with a tentative D call TRBD1 (5 bases). This CDR3 comprises 12 residues. V gave up 5 bases and J gave up 9 bases, with 13 bases separating them. The germline CDR1 and CDR2 sequences are MNHEY and SVGEGT. The CDR3 loop reads CASSLRWTSYTF. CDR3 coding DNA: TGTGCCAGCAGTCTACGATGGACAAGCTACACCTTC.

The chain recombines TRBV7-8 with TRBJ2-5, with a weak D call TRBD2 (6 bases). Germline CDR1 is SGHVS and CDR2 is FQNEAQ. Trimming took off 6 bases at V and 5 bases at J, with 13 bases between the two ends. The CDR3 is 13 amino acids. CDR3 in amino acids: CASRLRLGETQYF. The CDR3 region has the DNA TGTGCCAGCAGGCTTCGACTAGGGGAGACCCAGTACTTC. Full variable domain (outside the CDR3, taken from reference TRBV7-8 and TRBJ2-5): GAGVSQSPRYKVAKRGQDVALRCDPISGHVSLFWYQQALGQGPEFLTYFQNEAQLDKSGLPSDRFFAERPEGSVSTLKIQRTQQEDSAVYLCASRLRLGETQYFGPGTRLLVL.

V is TRBV4-3 and J is TRBJ1-4; D is ambiguous. The V end was cut by 0 bases, the J end by 1 base, with 18 bases between. The V gene's germline CDR1 is LGHNA and CDR2 YSLEER. The CDR3 covers 19 residues. In DNA form, the CDR3 reads TGCGCCAGCAGCCAAGATTTAAGGCTAACACGGGGAACTAATGAAAAACTGTTTTTT. This gives the protein CASSQDLRLTRGTNEKLFF.

The chain joins TRBV20-1 to TRBJ2-7; 10 positions match TRBD1. V lost 3 bases to trimming and J lost 1 base; unmatched junction nucleotides: 3. The CDR3 contains 14 residues. In germline, CDR1 is DFQATT, CDR2 SNEGSKA (reference sequence). The CDR3 sequence is CSASQDRGSYEQYF. CDR3 DNA: TGCAGTGCTAGTCAGGACAGGGGGTCCTACGAGCAGTACTTC.

The chain links TRBV5-8 to TRBJ1-2; 7 positions match TRBD1. Per germline, CDR1 SGHTS and CDR2 YDEGEE. Losses at the gene ends were 3 bases for V and 5 bases for J; bases not matched to a gene: 1. The CDR3 is 12 residues long. Here the CDR3 reads CASSWDRYGYTF. CDR3 coding DNA: TGTGCCAGCAGCTGGGACAGATATGGCTACACCTTC.

This rearrangement joins TRBV6-6 to TRBJ1-1; D remains ambiguous. Germline lookup yields CDR1 MNHNY and CDR2 SVGAGI (reference sequence). The CDR3 is made up of 12 amino acids. V lost 5 bases and J lost 5, with 9 bases in between. CDR3 sequence: CASSIGETEAFF. In nucleotides, the CDR3 is TGTGCCAGCAGTATTGGAGAGACTGAAGCTTTCTTT.

The chain joins TRBV10-3 to TRBJ2-7; tentative D call: TRBD1 (5 bases). The CDR3 sequence is 15 residues long. CDR1 is ENHRY, CDR2 SYGVKD, per germline. V was clipped by 6 bases and J by 1 base, with 16 bases between them. CDR3 sequence: CAISDTGSASYEQYF. CDR3 coding DNA: TGTGCCATCAGCGATACAGGCTCCGCTTCCTACGAGCAGTACTTC.